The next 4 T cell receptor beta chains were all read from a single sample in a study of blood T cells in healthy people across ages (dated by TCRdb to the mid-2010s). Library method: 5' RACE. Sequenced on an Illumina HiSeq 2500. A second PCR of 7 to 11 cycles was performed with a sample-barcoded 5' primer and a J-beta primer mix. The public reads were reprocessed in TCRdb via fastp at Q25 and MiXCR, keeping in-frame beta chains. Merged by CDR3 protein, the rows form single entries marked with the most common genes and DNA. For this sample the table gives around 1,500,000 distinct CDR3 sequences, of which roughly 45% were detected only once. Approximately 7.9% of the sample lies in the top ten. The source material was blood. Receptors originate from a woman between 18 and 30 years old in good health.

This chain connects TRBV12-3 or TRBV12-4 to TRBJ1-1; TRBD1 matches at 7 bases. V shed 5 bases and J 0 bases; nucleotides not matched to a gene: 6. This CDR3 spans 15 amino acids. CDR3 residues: CASSHRDSMNTEAFF. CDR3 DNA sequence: TGTGCCAGCAGTCACCGGGACAGCATGAACACTGAAGCTTTCTTT.

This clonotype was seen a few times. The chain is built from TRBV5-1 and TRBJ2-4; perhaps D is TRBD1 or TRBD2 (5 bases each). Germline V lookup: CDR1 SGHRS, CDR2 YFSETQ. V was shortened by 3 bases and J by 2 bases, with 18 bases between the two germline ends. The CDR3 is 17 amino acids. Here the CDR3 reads CASSSRSGAGTKNIQYF. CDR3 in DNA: TGCGCCAGCAGCTCCAGGTCCGGGGCCGGGACCAAAAACATTCAGTACTTC.

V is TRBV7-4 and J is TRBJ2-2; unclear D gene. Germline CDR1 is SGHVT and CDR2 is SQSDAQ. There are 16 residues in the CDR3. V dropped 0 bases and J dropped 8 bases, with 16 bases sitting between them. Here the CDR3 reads CASSLAPRTSRGELFF. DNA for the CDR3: TGTGCCAGCAGCTTAGCGCCGAGGACCTCCCGTGGGGAGCTGTTTTTT.

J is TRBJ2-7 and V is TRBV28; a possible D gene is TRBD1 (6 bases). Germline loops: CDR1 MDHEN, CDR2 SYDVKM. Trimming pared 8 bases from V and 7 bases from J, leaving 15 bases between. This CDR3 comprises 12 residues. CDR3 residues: CASGGDYNEQYF. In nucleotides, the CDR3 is TGTGCCAGCGGGGGCGACTACAATGAGCAGTACTTC.